Listed here are 26 T cell receptor beta chains from one sample, sequenced in a study of T cell repertoires in cytomegalovirus infection. Using its own MiXCR run on the reads, TCRdb lists one record per CDR3 protein. The sample contains 200,000 or so distinct CDR3 sequences, 28% of which appear only once. Sequencing input: PBMCs. The receptors originated from a human donor in good health (CMV status not recorded). Some clones in this sample may be carry-over from other donors' samples.

The table lists this clonotype with a few counts. This chain links TRBV20-1 with TRBJ1-1; tentatively, D is TRBD1 (5 bases). Germline V CDR1 and CDR2: DFQATT, SNEGSKA (reference sequence). The CDR3 length is 13 residues. V lost 3 bases and J lost 6, with 14 bases in between. Here the CDR3 reads CSARLRRGAEAFF. Here the CDR3 DNA reads TGCAGTGCTAGGCTCCGGAGGGGCGCTGAAGCTTTCTTT.

This clonotype was seen only a few times. The junction departs from germline at one end; a sequencing error may be responsible. The chain joins TRBV7-7 to TRBJ1-5, with D possibly being TRBD1 (5 bases). Looked up from germline, CDR1 is SSHAT and CDR2 is FNYEAQ (reference sequence). CDR3 length: 13 residues. The CDR3 region is CASRVGPRKPQHF. CDR3 DNA sequence: TGTGCTAGCAGGGTCGGACCGCGAAAGCCCCAGCATTTT.

This clonotype was picked up many times. This chain uses TRBV7-2 with TRBJ2-3; the match to TRBD1 covers 9 bases. Germline V gene sequence: CDR1 SGHTA, CDR2 FQGNSA. V shed 1 base, J shed 3 bases, and the junction held 2 bases outside the gene matches. The CDR3 runs 15 residues. In DNA, the CDR3 is TGTGCCAGCAGCTTAGGGACAGGGGAAACAGATACGCAGTATTTT. Translating gives CASSLGTGETDTQYF.

Comments on this clonotype: A single base separates this from a much larger clone, so it may be a read error. The V gene is TRBV12-3 or TRBV12-4, the J gene TRBJ2-3; 8 bases map to TRBD1. The CDR3 runs to 14 residues. Trimming at V came to 5 bases and at J to 7 bases, leaving 8 bases not matched to a gene. The DNA for the CDR3 is TGTGCCAGCAGTCCCTTAGGACAGGGTCATACGCAGTATTTT. Amino acid sequence: CASSPLGQGHTQYF.

This clonotype occurred many times. V gene TRBV12-3 or TRBV12-4 combines with J gene TRBJ2-1; weak D call: TRBD2 (6 bases). V lost 6 bases and J 3 bases, leaving 12 bases between the germline ends. This CDR3 has 14 amino acids. CDR3: CASRGSEGYNEQFF. The CDR3 DNA sequence: TGTGCCAGCAGGGGGTCGGAGGGCTACAATGAGCAGTTCTTC.

J is TRBJ2-1 and V is TRBV11-3; a weak D match, TRBD1 (5 bases). CDR3 length: 15 residues. The V and J ends lost 3 bases and 9 bases respectively, with 18 bases between them. CDR1 SGHNT and CDR2 YENEEA come from the germline V gene. The CDR3 sequence: CASSLTDEPFAEQFF. In DNA, the CDR3 is TGTGCCAGCAGCTTGACAGACGAACCCTTCGCTGAGCAGTTCTTC.

The sample holds a few counts of this clonotype. The V gene is TRBV6-2 or TRBV6-3, the J gene TRBJ1-1; 8 bases align to TRBD1. Germline V CDR1 and CDR2: MNHEY, SVGEGT. The CDR3 extends over 15 amino acids. The V and J ends lost 5 bases and 2 bases, in that order; junction bases with no gene match: 7. The CDR3 here is CASSTWTGYNTEAFF. The DNA for the CDR3 is TGTGCCAGCAGTACCTGGACAGGGTATAACACTGAAGCTTTCTTT.

The gene calls are TRBV4-2 and TRBJ2-2, with D uncertain. This CDR3 comprises 15 residues. Trimming took off 0 bases at V and 7 bases at J, with 12 bases between the two ends. Per germline, CDR1 LGHNA and CDR2 YNFKEQ. The CDR3 DNA follows: TGTGCCAGCAGCCAAGATGCCACTCTCATCGGGGAGCTGTTTTTT. Encoded protein: CASSQDATLIGELFF.

The chain employs TRBV7-3 and TRBJ1-6, with D unresolved. From germline, CDR1 is SGHTA and CDR2 FQGTGA. Trimming removed 5 bases from V and 10 bases from J, with 18 bases in between. The CDR3 is 15 amino acids. DNA for the CDR3: TGTGCCAGCAGCCCGTCCGACGGCCGTTTCTCACCCCTCCACTTT. This sequence encodes CASSPSDGRFSPLHF. Variable domain in full (rest from reference TRBV7-3 and TRBJ1-6): GAGVSQTPSNKVTEKGKYVELRCDPISGHTALYWYRQSLGQGPEFLIYFQGTGAADDSGLPNDRFFAVRPEGSVSTLKIQRTERGDSAVYLCASSPSDGRFSPLHFGNGTRLTVT.

In this sample, this clonotype turned up a few times. The V gene is TRBV20-1, the J gene TRBJ1-2; TRBD1 matches at 7 bases. Germline V gives CDR1 DFQATT, CDR2 SNEGSKA (reference sequence). Trimming at V came to 0 bases and at J to 4 bases, leaving 5 bases not matched to a gene. The CDR3 consists of 14 residues. The CDR3 coding sequence is TGCAGTGCTAGAGATCGGACAGGCTCCTATGGCTACACCTTC. Its translation: CSARDRTGSYGYTF.

V is TRBV12-3 or TRBV12-4 and J is TRBJ2-5, with D maybe TRBD1 (7 bases). The CDR3 has 14 amino acids. V lost 7 bases and J lost 1, with 13 bases in between. The CDR3 sequence: CASTEGQTQETQYF. DNA of the CDR3: TGTGCCAGCACGGAGGGACAGACCCAAGAGACCCAGTACTTC.

This clonotype showed up just a few times. DNA for the CDR3: TGTGCCAGCAGTTCCTCCAGGGGGAACACTGAAGCTTTCTTT. Translated: CASSSSRGNTEAFF. V and J are TRBV6-2 or TRBV6-3 and TRBJ1-1; D is possibly TRBD1 (6 bases). V was cut by 4 bases and J by 1 base, with 10 bases left in between. The CDR3 length is 14 residues. CDR1 is MNHEY and CDR2 is SVGEGT in the germline V gene.

J is TRBJ2-3 and V is TRBV7-3; D ambiguous. V lost 5 bases, J lost 0 bases, and 6 bases lay in between. This CDR3 has 13 residues. Germline V lookup: CDR1 SGHTA, CDR2 FQGTGA. The CDR3 bases are TGTGCCAGCAGCCCCGCTAGCACAGATACGCAGTATTTT. Translated: CASSPASTDTQYF.

This clonotype was found a few times. V is TRBV3-1 and J is TRBJ1-1, with D unclear. CDR1 and CDR2 from the germline V gene are LGHDT and YNNKEL (reference sequence). V lost 4 bases, J lost 0 bases, and 12 bases lay in between. This CDR3 comprises 15 residues. CDR3 DNA sequence: TGTGCCAGCAGCCGCCGAGCAGCCATGAACACTGAAGCTTTCTTT. This encodes CASSRRAAMNTEAFF. The full variable domain, its missing parts supplied by reference TRBV3-1 and TRBJ1-1, is DTAVSQTPKYLVTQMGNDKSIKCEQNLGHDTMYWYKQDSKKFLKIMFSYNNKELIINETVPNRFSPKSPDKAHLNLHINSLELGDSAVYFCASSRRAAMNTEAFFGQGTRLTVV.

The V and J genes are TRBV6-6 and TRBJ1-4, with 8 nucleotides matching TRBD1. This CDR3 has 18 residues. The germline gives CDR1 MNHNY, CDR2 SVGAGI (reference sequence). V gave up 0 bases and J gave up 4 bases; unmatched junction bases: 10. CDR3 loop: CASSYSRAGGPRNEKLFF. The CDR3 bases are TGTGCCAGCAGTTACTCGAGGGCAGGGGGCCCCCGTAATGAAAAACTGTTTTTT.

The chain carries TRBV7-3 and TRBJ2-7; 9 nucleotides line up with TRBD2. The germline gives CDR1 SGHTA, CDR2 FQGTGA. V lost 5 bases, J lost 2 bases, and 4 bases stayed unmatched. The CDR3 loop spans 14 amino acids. CDR3 region: CASSPGGGAYEQYF. As DNA, the CDR3 is TGTGCCAGCAGCCCCGGCGGGGGGGCCTACGAGCAGTACTTC.

Remarks on this clonotype: One junction end does not reproduce the germline sequence, and a read error may be involved. The chain combines TRBV29-1 with TRBJ2-5; TRBD1 matches at 8 bases. Germline CDR1 and CDR2: SQVTM and ANQGSEA. This CDR3 has 14 residues. CDR3 DNA: TGCAGCGTTGGCGGGACAGGCCAACGAGAGACCCTGTATTTC. It encodes CSVGGTGQRETLYF.

The chain recombines TRBV11-2 with TRBJ1-2; 7 nucleotides agree with TRBD1. V lost 5 bases and J lost 4; bases outside the gene matches: 13. The CDR3 length is 16 residues. CDR1 is SGHAT, CDR2 FQNNGV, per germline. CDR3 DNA sequence: TGTGCCAGCAGCCCGAGGGGGGACAGATTTTCCTATGGCTACACCTTC. Its protein product is CASSPRGDRFSYGYTF.

Ten or more counts support this clonotype. The chain recombines TRBV7-2 with TRBJ1-2; no clear D gene. V lost 0 bases and J lost 3, with 5 bases in between. The CDR3 contains 13 residues. CDR1 and CDR2 (germline): SGHTA, FQGNSA. The CDR3 sequence: CASSLARYYGYTF. The CDR3, as DNA: TGTGCCAGCAGCTTAGCGAGATACTATGGCTACACCTTC.

This clonotype was found a few times. The chain uses TRBV6-5 and TRBJ2-7, with 8 positions matching TRBD1. CDR1 and CDR2 (germline): MNHEY, SVGAGI. This CDR3 region has 12 residues. V gave up 6 bases and J gave up 7 bases; unmatched junction bases: 5. The CDR3, as DNA: TGTGCCAGCAGCCGGACAGGGACAGAGCAGTACTTC. Translated: CASSRTGTEQYF.

The genes are TRBV4-1 and TRBJ2-7; 7 bases are a match to TRBD1. After removal of 1 base from V and 6 bases from J, the junction contained 3 bases not matched to a gene. The CDR3 covers 13 residues. CDR1 and CDR2 (germline): MGHRA, YSYEKL. The CDR3 DNA is TGCGCCAGCAGCCAAGTTACAGGGGCCGAGCAGTACTTC. This encodes CASSQVTGAEQYF.

This clonotype appeared a single time. This chain links TRBV2 with TRBJ1-1, with D unclear. Trimming left V 7 bases short and J 1 base short, with 16 bases between. Germline CDR1 reads SNHLY; CDR2 reads FYNNEI. The CDR3 contains 15 residues. The CDR3 DNA follows: TGTGCCAGCATGACCCTAGCCGGTCGGAACACTGAAGCTTTCTTT. Translation: CASMTLAGRNTEAFF.

The chain employs TRBV7-2 and TRBJ2-5; D gene ambiguous. Germline CDR1 and CDR2: SGHTA and FQGNSA. The CDR3 has 12 residues. The ends were cut back, 5 bases at V and 0 bases at J, with 4 bases in the middle. The CDR3 region is CASSRYQETQYF. The CDR3 DNA is TGTGCCAGCAGCCGGTACCAAGAGACCCAGTACTTC.

The chain has TRBV3-1 and TRBJ1-1; unclear D gene. The CDR3 is 13 residues long. Germline lookup yields CDR1 LGHDT and CDR2 YNNKEL (reference sequence). Trimming stripped 0 bases from V and 10 bases from J, with 12 bases between. CDR3 sequence (DNA): TGTGCCAGCAGCCAAGACCCGGGCCTTAGAGCTTTCTTT. It specifies CASSQDPGLRAFF. Looking up the rest from reference TRBV3-1 and TRBJ1-1 gives the full variable domain: DTAVSQTPKYLVTQMGNDKSIKCEQNLGHDTMYWYKQDSKKFLKIMFSYNNKELIINETVPNRFSPKSPDKAHLNLHINSLELGDSAVYFCASSQDPGLRAFFGQGTRLTVV.

This clonotype was counted a few times. The chain has TRBV6-2 or TRBV6-3 and TRBJ1-6, with D maybe TRBD1 (5 bases). The germline V gene has CDR1 MNHEY and CDR2 SVGEGT. Trimming took off 1 base at V and 7 bases at J, with 11 bases between the two ends. The CDR3 totals 15 residues. CDR3 loop: CASSYWGRTNSPLHF. CDR3 nucleotides: TGTGCCAGCAGTTACTGGGGACGGACCAATTCACCCCTCCACTTT.

This clonotype was found a few times. The V gene is TRBV5-1, the J gene TRBJ2-2; either TRBD1 or TRBD2 may fit D (6 bases each). The germline V and J ends were trimmed by 7 bases and 0 bases, with 13 bases remaining between them. CDR3 length equals 15 residues. CDR1 SGHRS and CDR2 YFSETQ come from the germline V gene. The chain's CDR3 is CASLLGGANTGELFF. The DNA of the CDR3 is TGCGCCAGCCTGTTGGGGGGCGCGAACACCGGGGAGCTGTTTTTT.